Below, one T cell receptor beta chain is given with its context. Its antigen is not identified. V trimming: 0 bases; J trimming: 7 bases; junction bases outside the gene matches: 3. Germline assignment: CDR1 LNHNV and CDR2 YYDKDF (reference sequence). CDR3 length: 15 residues. With 60 Vbeta and 13 Jbeta primers, the PCR was carried out. Here immunoSEQ multiplex PCR was the method, and the copy in TCRdb shows in-frame clones only, minus some. The table lists 150,000 to 200,000 clones, roughly 85% of them singletons. This sample was taken from a study of cytomegalovirus exposure and HLA in healthy donors. Study-wide context: Among 398 genotyped donors, around 81% fell in the Caucasian-associated ancestry cluster. Study findings and constraints: Reportedly, HLA-A and HLA-B alleles of most subjects were accurately predicted from TCR beta. Later on, a genetic analysis was performed. It linked a missense variant in DCLRE1C with V- and J-gene trimming of TCR beta. A prior analysis recorded that most TCR beta V segments were productive about 87% or about 30% of the time.

Sequenced sample: PBMCs. This clonotype originated in a man aged 40-49 years in good health and CMV-seronegative. The V gene is TRBV15, the J gene TRBJ1-4; TRBD1 agrees at 9 bases. The CDR3 is CATSREQGASEKLFF. The CDR3 DNA sequence: TGTGCCACCAGCAGAGAACAGGGGGCCAGTGAAAAACTGTTTTTT.